Below are 30 T cell receptor beta chains sequenced from a single sample in a study of blood T cell repertoires in COVID-19 (TCRdb year 2020). Library creation used the immunoSEQ multiplex PCR assay. TCRdb carries this immuneACCESS record with in-frame sequences only. Its versions omit some clonotypes, under half of them owing to an unresolved V gene in the studies checked, with the rest unexplained. The sample table holds approximately 90,000 clones, of which more than 65% were seen once. The top ten hold more than 6% of the sample. The sample was peripheral blood. These TCRs come from a man between 65 and 85 years old with COVID-19, enrolled during active disease.

CDR3 region: CASSSQGVTYNEQFF. Written as DNA, the CDR3 is TGCGCCAGCAGCTCCCAGGGGGTCACCTACAATGAGCAGTTCTTC. V usage is TRBV5-1 and J usage is TRBJ2-1; 7 bases fit TRBD1. Germline lookup yields CDR1 SGHRS and CDR2 YFSETQ. The CDR3 is 15 residues long. V was pared by 3 bases and J by 2 bases, with 5 bases of the junction left unmatched.

The genes are TRBV19 and TRBJ2-2; 8 bases line up with TRBD1. The CDR3 covers 14 residues. Germline V gene lookup returns CDR1 LNHDA and CDR2 SQIVND (reference sequence). V shed 10 bases, J shed 1 base, and the junction held 5 bases outside the gene matches. CDR3 amino acids: CATLDRGNTGELFF. For the CDR3, the DNA is TGTGCCACCCTAGACAGGGGGAACACCGGGGAGCTGTTTTTT.

Note on this clone: This may be a read error: a much more frequent sequence differs by one nucleotide. The rearrangement joins TRBV28 to TRBJ2-5; TRBD2 is a possible D gene (6 bases). This CDR3 contains 15 residues. Per germline, CDR1 MDHEN and CDR2 SYDVKM. V was pared by 3 bases and J by 5 bases, with 16 bases between. The CDR3 spells CASSLDGARGETQYF. CDR3 sequence (DNA): TGTGCCAGCAGTTTGGACGGGGCCCGGGGGGAGACCCAGTACTTC.

The rearrangement uses TRBV7-2 and TRBJ1-3, with D unclear. This CDR3 region has 14 residues. Germline CDR1 reads SGHTA; CDR2 reads FQGNSA. V was pared by 3 bases and J by 0 bases, with 6 bases between. The CDR3 DNA sequence: TGTGCCAGCAGCTTCTCCTTCTCTGGAAACACCATATATTTT. Translated, it gives CASSFSFSGNTIYF.

This chain connects TRBV2 to TRBJ1-1; D unresolved. This CDR3 has 14 residues. Germline-derived CDR1 and CDR2 are SNHLY and FYNNEI. V lost 3 bases and J lost 1, with 9 bases in between. DNA for the CDR3: TGTGCCAGCAGTGACCCGGGAAAGAACACTGAAGCTTTCTTT. It yields the protein CASSDPGKNTEAFF.

The V and J genes are TRBV6-2 or TRBV6-3 and TRBJ2-3, with D perhaps TRBD2 (6 bases). Germline V CDR1 and CDR2: MNHEY, SVGEGT. Trimming took off 5 bases at V and 0 bases at J, with 15 bases between the two ends. The CDR3 loop spans 16 amino acids. The CDR3 spells CASSPQRVLSTDTQYF. Written as DNA, the CDR3 is TGTGCCAGCAGTCCCCAGCGGGTACTTAGCACAGATACGCAGTATTTT.

This chain links TRBV20-1 with TRBJ1-2, with 8 positions matching TRBD1. This CDR3 comprises 11 residues. CDR1 DFQATT and CDR2 SNEGSKA come from the germline V gene (reference sequence). The CDR3 DNA reads as TGCAGCGGACAGGGTTTGCCCGGCTACACCTTC. Protein product: CSGQGLPGYTF.

The chain employs TRBV11-3 and TRBJ2-5, with D possibly TRBD1 on 6 matching bases. The CDR3 consists of 15 residues. CDR1 and CDR2 from the germline V gene are SGHNT and YENEEA. The V end was cut by 1 base, the J end by 5 bases, with 14 bases between. CDR3 in amino acids: CASSLGGGQLETQYF. The DNA for the CDR3 is TGTGCCAGCAGCTTAGGTGGTGGACAGTTGGAGACCCAGTACTTC.

The V call is TRBV19, the J call TRBJ1-2; D gene ambiguous. In germline, CDR1 is LNHDA, CDR2 SQIVND (reference sequence). The CDR3 sequence is 14 residues long. Trimming took 1 base from V and 4 from J, leaving 10 bases between them. The CDR3 loop is CASSIGAQIYGYTF. The CDR3 coding sequence is TGTGCCAGTAGTATAGGGGCTCAGATCTATGGCTACACCTTC.

V gene TRBV2 combines with J gene TRBJ1-2, with 8 bases lining up with TRBD1. The junction had 7 bases not matched to a gene; V was cut back by 6 bases and J by 7 bases. This CDR3 comprises 13 residues. The germline V gene has CDR1 SNHLY and CDR2 FYNNEI. CDR3 region: CASRTGQGVGYTF. The CDR3, as DNA: TGTGCCAGCAGGACTGGACAGGGCGTTGGCTACACCTTC.

This chain links TRBV12-3 or TRBV12-4 with TRBJ1-1; D call uncertain. V gave up 0 bases and J gave up 7 bases, with 6 bases separating them. This CDR3 region has 12 residues. The CDR3 protein is CASSLALGEAFF. The CDR3 region has the DNA TGTGCCAGCAGTTTAGCGCTAGGTGAAGCTTTCTTT.

This chain links TRBV11-3 with TRBJ2-1; 11 bases are a match to TRBD2. Germline values: CDR1 SGHNT, CDR2 YENEEA. V lost 10 bases, J lost 6 bases, and 8 bases stayed unmatched. This CDR3 is 14 amino acids long. In DNA, the CDR3 is TGTGCCACCGGGGCTAGCGGGAGGCCCAATGAGCAGTTCTTC. Amino acids: CATGASGRPNEQFF. The whole variable domain, remainder taken from reference TRBV11-3 and TRBJ2-1, is EAGVVQSPRYKIIEKKQPVAFWCNPISGHNTLYWYLQNLGQGPELLIRYENEEAVDDSQLPKDRFSAERLKGVDSTLKIQPAELGDSAVYLCATGASGRPNEQFFGPGTRLTVL.

The rearrangement uses TRBV19 and TRBJ1-6, with TRBD1 as a possible D gene (5 bases). Trimming shortened V by 5 bases and J by 7 bases, and 12 bases separated the two germline ends. Germline loops: CDR1 LNHDA, CDR2 SQIVND (reference sequence). The CDR3 runs to 14 residues. This CDR3 reads CASSSGLLNSPLHF. CDR3 DNA: TGTGCCAGTAGTTCAGGGCTCTTGAATTCACCCCTCCACTTT.

This chain connects TRBV12-3 or TRBV12-4 to TRBJ2-7; possible D gene TRBD1, 5 bases. V lost 2 bases and J lost 2, with 7 bases in between. The length of the CDR3 is 13 residues. As DNA, the CDR3 is TGTGCCAGCAGTTTAAGGGGAACCTACGAGCAGTACTTC. Translation gives CASSLRGTYEQYF.

The CDR3 DNA follows: TGTGCCAGCAGCCTAATAGCGGGAGGGCCCTCGGATACGCAGTATTTT. Translated, it gives CASSLIAGGPSDTQYF. V gene TRBV28 combines with J gene TRBJ2-3, with TRBD2 matching over 11 bases. The germline V gene encodes CDR1 MDHEN and CDR2 SYDVKM. The CDR3 covers 16 residues. V shed 6 bases, J shed 6 bases, and the junction held 11 bases outside the gene matches.

CDR3 DNA: TGTGCCACCAGCCTCCTAGTAACCCAGTACTTC. Amino acid sequence: CATSLLVTQYF. V is TRBV24-1 and J is TRBJ2-5; D unresolved. The CDR3 extends over 11 amino acids. The germline V gene encodes CDR1 KGHDR and CDR2 SFDVKD. Deletions cut 7 bases from V and 8 bases from J, with 10 bases between.

The rearrangement links TRBV30 to TRBJ2-7; 8 bases align to TRBD2. V lost 3 bases to trimming and J lost 7 bases; unmatched junction nucleotides: 8. Per germline, CDR1 GTSNPN and CDR2 SVGIG (reference sequence). The CDR3 length is 13 residues. CDR3 nucleotides: TGTGCCTGGAGGGGGGTCGGGGGGGGAGAGCAGTACTTC. Protein sequence: CAWRGVGGGEQYF.

The chain is built from TRBV6-1 and TRBJ1-5; D uncertain. V was pared by 6 bases and J by 4 bases, with 7 bases between. This CDR3 has 12 residues. Germline loops: CDR1 MNHNS, CDR2 SASEGT. The CDR3 sequence is CASSSTNQPQHF. The CDR3 DNA follows: TGTGCCAGCAGCTCAACTAATCAGCCCCAGCATTTT.

This clone was counted only a few times. J is TRBJ2-1 and V is TRBV6-2 or TRBV6-3, with 7 bases identical to TRBD2. Germline V gives CDR1 MNHEY, CDR2 SVGEGT. After removal of 5 bases from V and 5 bases from J, the junction contained 12 bases not matched to a gene. The CDR3 spans 16 residues. Written as DNA, the CDR3 is TGTGCCAGCAGTAACGCTTTCGGGAGGCCCCACAATGAGCAGTTCTTC. Protein sequence: CASSNAFGRPHNEQFF.

V gene TRBV2 combines with J gene TRBJ1-5; D not resolved. This CDR3 region has 15 residues. Germline lookup yields CDR1 SNHLY and CDR2 FYNNEI. V dropped 7 bases and J dropped 1 base, with 14 bases sitting between them. The CDR3 DNA is TGTGCCAGCACCAAGGAGGGCCCGAGCAATCAGCCCCAGCATTTT. Amino acid sequence: CASTKEGPSNQPQHF.

The V gene is TRBV7-3, the J gene TRBJ2-2; D may be TRBD2 (5 bases). The CDR3 has 18 amino acids. V was trimmed by 4 bases and J by 5 bases, leaving 23 bases between them. In germline, CDR1 is SGHTA, CDR2 FQGTGA. CDR3 loop: CASSSTPRAGVRTGELFF. CDR3 nucleotide sequence: TGTGCCAGCAGCTCAACCCCGCGGGCAGGCGTAAGGACCGGGGAGCTGTTTTTT.

The CDR3 loop is CASSPQQETQYF. CDR3 nucleotides: TGTGCCAGCAGTCCCCAACAAGAGACCCAGTACTTC. This chain connects TRBV2 to TRBJ2-5; D is uncertain. The ends were cut back, 5 bases at V and 2 bases at J, with 6 bases in the middle. The CDR3 consists of 12 residues. Germline CDR1 and CDR2: SNHLY and FYNNEI.

The V gene is TRBV18, the J gene TRBJ2-7; 9 bases are a match to TRBD1. Losses at the gene ends were 3 bases for V and 4 bases for J; bases not matched to a gene: 4. This CDR3 has 14 residues. The germline gives CDR1 KGHSH, CDR2 LQKENI. The CDR3 is CASSPRQGGYEQYF. For the CDR3, the DNA is TGTGCCAGCTCACCTAGACAGGGGGGTTACGAGCAGTACTTC. Complete variable domain (other parts from reference TRBV18 and TRBJ2-7): NAGVMQNPRHLVRRRGQEARLRCSPMKGHSHVYWYRQLPEEGLKFMVYLQKENIIDESGMPKERFSAEFPKEGPSILRIQQVVRGDSAAYFCASSPRQGGYEQYFGPGTRLTVT.

The rearrangement uses TRBV7-2 and TRBJ1-4; TRBD1 might be the D (5 bases). This CDR3 has 17 amino acids. The V gene's germline CDR1 is SGHTA and CDR2 FQGNSA. Trimming removed 3 bases at V and 0 bases at J, with 14 bases between. The CDR3 loop is CASSFDQQASTNEKLFF. In DNA form, the CDR3 reads TGTGCCAGCAGCTTTGACCAACAGGCTTCAACTAATGAAAAACTGTTTTTT. Based on the CDR3 plus reference TRBV7-2 and TRBJ1-4, the full variable domain is GAGVSQSPSNKVTEKGKDVELRCDPISGHTALYWYRQSLGQGLEFLIYFQGNSAPDKSGLPSDRFSAERTGGSVSTLTIQRTQQEDSAVYLCASSFDQQASTNEKLFFGSGTQLSVL.

V and J are TRBV29-1 and TRBJ2-1; TRBD2 is a possible D gene (5 bases). The CDR3 length is 15 residues. Germline lookup yields CDR1 SQVTM and CDR2 ANQGSEA. Between the trimmed V and J ends, which lost 4 bases and 2 bases, there was a span of 15 bases. CDR3 coding DNA: TGCAGCGTTGTGGGGTACAGCGGCCCCTACAATGAGCAGTTCTTC. It codes for CSVVGYSGPYNEQFF.

This clone came up many times. This sequence joins TRBV20-1 and TRBJ2-2, with TRBD2 identical over 7 bases. Losses at the gene ends were 3 bases for V and 4 bases for J; bases not matched to a gene: 8. This CDR3 is 15 amino acids long. Looked up from germline, CDR1 is DFQATT and CDR2 is SNEGSKA (reference sequence). CDR3 nucleotide sequence: TGCAGTGCTAGTCTTGCAGGGAGGGGCACCGGGGAGCTGTTTTTT. It translates to CSASLAGRGTGELFF.

CDR3 sequence: CASSPEGGGQIDPQYF. The CDR3 DNA reads as TGTGCCAGCTCACCAGAGGGCGGCGGGCAGATAGACCCGCAGTATTTT. This rearrangement joins TRBV18 to TRBJ2-3, with D possibly matching TRBD2 (5 bases). Trimming pared 2 bases from V and 10 bases from J, leaving 22 bases between. The CDR3 length is 16 residues. CDR1 and CDR2 (germline): KGHSH, LQKENI.

The chain links TRBV18 to TRBJ1-5; D not resolved. V was pared by 6 bases and J by 7 bases, with 16 bases between. CDR1 is KGHSH, CDR2 LQKENI, per germline. This CDR3 contains 14 residues. The CDR3 nucleotides read TGTGCCAGCTCGCAGCTAGAGGTCGGCCAGCCCCAGCATTTT. It is translated as CASSQLEVGQPQHF.

The V and J genes are TRBV5-4 and TRBJ1-5; perhaps TRBD1 as D (5 bases). V lost 4 bases and J lost 4, with 15 bases in between. From germline, CDR1 is SGHNT and CDR2 YYREEE (reference sequence). The CDR3 totals 15 residues. CDR3 sequence reads: CASSPEPTGNQPQHF. Written as DNA, the CDR3 is TGTGCCAGCAGCCCCGAACCTACAGGTAATCAGCCCCAGCATTTT. Full variable domain (remainder filled in from reference TRBV5-4 and TRBJ1-5): ETGVTQSPTHLIKTRGQQVTLRCSSQSGHNTVSWYQQALGQGPQFIFQYYREEENGRGNFPPRFSGLQFPNYSSELNVNALELDDSALYLCASSPEPTGNQPQHFGDGTRLSIL.

V is TRBV6-5 and J is TRBJ1-5, with 9 bases identical to TRBD1. The CDR3 spans 13 residues. Unmatched junction bases numbered 3, after V lost 8 bases and J lost 4 bases. From germline, CDR1 is MNHEY and CDR2 SVGAGI. The CDR3 protein is CASGGTGNQPQHF. DNA of the CDR3: TGTGCCAGCGGGGGGACAGGGAATCAGCCCCAGCATTTT.